The TCR beta chain under discussion was sequenced for a study of control samples from healthy donors and cancer patients. Clones were sequenced by immunoSEQ multiplex PCR, and TCRdb holds only the in-frame ones, with some missing. This table holds around 130,000 clones, more than 85% found once. This clone was seen a few times. The CDR3 runs 15 residues. With 5 bases removed from V and 5 bases from J, the gap between germline ends came to 18 bases. Germline V CDR1 and CDR2: SGHDN, FVKESK. The sample was blood. The receptor comes from a young man in good health. The chain has TRBV14 and TRBJ2-5, with D maybe TRBD1 (6 bases). The CDR3 loop reads CASSLHTTGWETQYF. The CDR3 region has the DNA TGTGCCAGCAGCTTACACACTACAGGGTGGGAGACCCAGTACTTC.